The present TCR beta chain was sequenced within a study of OX40 agonist ivuxolimab in advanced cancers. Study summary: Of the patients, three showed partial responses, one with hepatocellular carcinoma and two with cutaneous melanoma. Broader study findings: On average, CD8+ T cells showed a greater number of expanded clones than CD4+.

Sequencing used immunoSEQ multiplex PCR; TCRdb keeps in-frame clones, though not all of them. The sample lists approximately 30,000 clones; 82% were seen once. This clone was found a few times. The antigen is not known. Germline trimming cut 5 bases from V and 0 bases from J; bases unmatched to any gene: 6. The length of the CDR3 is 16 residues. Germline CDR1 and CDR2: SEHNR and FQNEAQ (reference sequence). This clonotype was sampled from an adult with an advanced solid tumor such as melanoma, head and neck, liver or kidney cancer. The sample consisted of CD4+ or CD8+ T cells sorted from blood, taken in a trial of the OX40 agonist ivuxolimab. The gene calls are TRBV7-9 and TRBJ2-5, with TRBD1 matching over 10 bases. Here the CDR3 reads CASSPGTGEYQETQYF. Written as DNA, the CDR3 is TGTGCCAGCAGCCCAGGGACAGGGGAGTACCAAGAGACCCAGTACTTC. Variable domain in full (rest from reference TRBV7-9 and TRBJ2-5): DTGVSQNPRHKITKRGQNVTFRCDPISEHNRLYWYRQTLGQGPEFLTYFQNEAQLEKSRLLSDRFSAERPKGSFSTLEIQRTEQGDSAMYLCASSPGTGEYQETQYFGPGTRLLVL.